This entry is about one T cell receptor beta chain. Antigen: not known. The record originates from a study of shared clonotypes between healthy human individuals. Study-wide points: Naive subsets generally had larger estimated richness than memory subsets. Clonotypes not shared had lower generation probabilities than those common to all four donors. Rarefaction exposed incomplete sorted-subset sequencing despite large depth.

TCRdb keeps only in-frame clones here, not all; method: immunoSEQ multiplex PCR. The data show some 2.1 million clones, approximately 95% seen once. Germline V gene sequence: CDR1 SQVTM, CDR2 ANQGSEA. There are 12 residues in the CDR3. V was pared by 7 bases and J by 1 base, with 10 bases between. Sample: naive CD4+ T cells sorted from blood. Regarding subset: CD45RA+ positively selected. The rearrangement joins TRBV29-1 to TRBJ1-1, with D unclear. The TCR comes from a man between 18 and 35 years old in good health. The CDR3 bases are TGCAGCGCCGGACCGTCGAACACTGAAGCTTTCTTT. Its protein product is CSAGPSNTEAFF. The complete variable domain, with remaining parts taken from reference TRBV29-1 and TRBJ1-1, reads SAVISQKPSRDICQRGTSLTIQCQVDSQVTMMFWYRQQPGQSLTLIATANQGSEATYESGFVIDKFPISRPNLTFSTLTVSNMSPEDSSIYLCSAGPSNTEAFFGQGTRLTVV.